This T cell receptor beta chain was observed in a study of neurological immune-mediated disorders. PBMCs numbering 2 million and stored at -80 C yielded the unsorted libraries. This CDR3 contains 13 residues. The V and J ends lost 3 bases and 6 bases, in that order; junction bases with no gene match: 3. CDR1 and CDR2 (germline): DFQATT, SNEGSKA (reference sequence). Many counts were recorded for this clonotype. TCRdb reprocessed the 5' RACE reads with MiXCR, giving one entry per CDR3 protein. Of around 130,000 distinct CDR3 sequences in the sample, 3% to 3.5% were seen once. This clonotype was sampled from a woman between 25 and 40 years old with multiple sclerosis. The gene calls are TRBV20-1 and TRBJ2-2; 8 bases agree with TRBD2. The sample was PBMCs. This CDR3 is CSASYGGAGELFF. DNA for the CDR3: TGCAGTGCTAGTTACGGGGGGGCCGGGGAGCTGTTTTTT.